The 10 T cell receptor beta chains below all came from one sample that was sequenced in a study of blood T cells in healthy people across ages. Then a second PCR, running roughly 7 to 11 cycles, was carried out with a sample-barcoded 5' primer and a J-beta primer mix. TCRdb re-called the 5' RACE reads through MiXCR, storing one row per CDR3 protein. The sample consists of roughly 2 million distinct CDR3 sequences, 40% to 55% of them appearing once. Input material: blood. The receptor source for this set is a woman aged 40 to 49 in good health.

The V gene is TRBV29-1, the J gene TRBJ2-1; D remains unclear. The CDR3 has 11 residues. In germline, CDR1 is SQVTM, CDR2 ANQGSEA. V was shortened by 7 bases and J by 4 bases, with 8 bases between the two germline ends. The chain's CDR3 is CSADFYNEQFF. The DNA for the CDR3 is TGCAGCGCCGACTTTTACAATGAGCAGTTCTTC.

This clonotype appeared a few times. The chain has TRBV27 and TRBJ2-7, with D maybe TRBD2 (5 bases). Trimming took 8 bases from V and 1 from J, leaving 12 bases between them. CDR3 length: 13 amino acids. Germline lookup yields CDR1 MNHEY and CDR2 SMNVEV (reference sequence). The CDR3 loop is CASGLTASYEQYF. CDR3 sequence (DNA): TGTGCCAGCGGACTGACGGCGTCCTACGAGCAGTACTTC.

The gene calls are TRBV7-3 and TRBJ2-2; a weak D match, TRBD2 (6 bases). Per the germline V gene, CDR1 is SGHTA and CDR2 is FQGTGA. The CDR3 has 15 residues. V lost 2 bases to trimming and J lost 4 bases, with 11 bases between them. CDR3 region: CASSLRGGVTGELFF. CDR3 nucleotides: TGTGCCAGCAGCTTACGCGGCGGGGTCACCGGGGAGCTGTTTTTT. The variable domain in full, with the rest retrieved from reference TRBV7-3 and TRBJ2-2, is GAGVSQTPSNKVTEKGKYVELRCDPISGHTALYWYRQSLGQGPEFLIYFQGTGAADDSGLPNDRFFAVRPEGSVSTLKIQRTERGDSAVYLCASSLRGGVTGELFFGEGSRLTVL.

This clonotype was found a few times. The chain employs TRBV28 and TRBJ2-1; D gene unclear. Trimming took 7 bases from V and 0 from J, leaving 10 bases between them. In germline, CDR1 is MDHEN, CDR2 SYDVKM. This CDR3 has 14 amino acids. This CDR3 reads CASTGTSSYNEQFF. CDR3 DNA sequence: TGTGCCAGCACAGGAACAAGCTCCTACAATGAGCAGTTCTTC.

This clonotype was picked up a small number of times. The rearrangement links TRBV20-1 to TRBJ2-5; TRBD1 is a possible D gene (5 bases). This CDR3 has 13 amino acids. Deletions cut 1 base from V and 4 bases from J, with 10 bases between. Germline CDR1 is DFQATT and CDR2 is SNEGSKA (reference sequence). CDR3 residues: CSARGQRVETQYF. The CDR3 coding sequence is TGCAGTGCTAGAGGACAGAGAGTAGAGACCCAGTACTTC.

The chain has TRBV14 and TRBJ1-6; D might be TRBD1 (5 bases). V dropped 4 bases and J dropped 7 bases, with 17 bases sitting between them. Germline V gives CDR1 SGHDN, CDR2 FVKESK. The CDR3 loop spans 16 amino acids. This CDR3 is CASSPSGQGPNSPLHF. CDR3 sequence (DNA): TGTGCCAGCAGCCCTTCAGGACAAGGACCCAATTCACCCCTCCACTTT.

This clonotype was seen a few times. This chain uses TRBV4-2 with TRBJ2-1; D ambiguous. The germline V gene encodes CDR1 LGHNA and CDR2 YNFKEQ. V lost 1 base and J 12 bases, leaving 13 bases between the germline ends. The length of the CDR3 is 13 residues. In nucleotides, the CDR3 is TGTGCCAGCAGCCAAGCCCCAGCAGATCGGCAGTTCTTC. Amino acids: CASSQAPADRQFF.

The chain combines TRBV28 with TRBJ2-1; D ambiguous. Germline V gene lookup returns CDR1 MDHEN and CDR2 SYDVKM. The CDR3 spans 12 residues. Between the trimmed V and J ends, which lost 5 bases and 9 bases, there was a span of 11 bases. CDR3 coding DNA: TGTGCCAGCAGTGCCCTGGTGGGTGAGCAGTTCTTC. Translating gives CASSALVGEQFF.

The rearrangement joins TRBV2 to TRBJ1-2; possibly TRBD1 for D (6 bases). Germline values: CDR1 SNHLY, CDR2 FYNNEI. This CDR3 is built from 13 residues. V lost 10 bases, J lost 4 bases, and 16 bases lay in between. The CDR3 region has the DNA TGTGCCACCCTGACCGGGGGGGCCTATGGCTACACCTTC. Translated, it gives CATLTGGAYGYTF.

This clonotype was observed a handful of times. The gene calls are TRBV3-1 and TRBJ2-7; 13 bases are a match to TRBD2. Trimming at V came to 3 bases and at J to 6 bases, leaving 8 bases not matched to a gene. The CDR3 totals 16 residues. Germline V gene data show CDR1 as LGHDT and CDR2 as YNNKEL (reference sequence). The CDR3 loop is CASSHSPGTSGVEQYF. Here the CDR3 DNA reads TGTGCCAGCAGCCACTCGCCCGGGACTAGCGGGGTCGAGCAGTACTTC.